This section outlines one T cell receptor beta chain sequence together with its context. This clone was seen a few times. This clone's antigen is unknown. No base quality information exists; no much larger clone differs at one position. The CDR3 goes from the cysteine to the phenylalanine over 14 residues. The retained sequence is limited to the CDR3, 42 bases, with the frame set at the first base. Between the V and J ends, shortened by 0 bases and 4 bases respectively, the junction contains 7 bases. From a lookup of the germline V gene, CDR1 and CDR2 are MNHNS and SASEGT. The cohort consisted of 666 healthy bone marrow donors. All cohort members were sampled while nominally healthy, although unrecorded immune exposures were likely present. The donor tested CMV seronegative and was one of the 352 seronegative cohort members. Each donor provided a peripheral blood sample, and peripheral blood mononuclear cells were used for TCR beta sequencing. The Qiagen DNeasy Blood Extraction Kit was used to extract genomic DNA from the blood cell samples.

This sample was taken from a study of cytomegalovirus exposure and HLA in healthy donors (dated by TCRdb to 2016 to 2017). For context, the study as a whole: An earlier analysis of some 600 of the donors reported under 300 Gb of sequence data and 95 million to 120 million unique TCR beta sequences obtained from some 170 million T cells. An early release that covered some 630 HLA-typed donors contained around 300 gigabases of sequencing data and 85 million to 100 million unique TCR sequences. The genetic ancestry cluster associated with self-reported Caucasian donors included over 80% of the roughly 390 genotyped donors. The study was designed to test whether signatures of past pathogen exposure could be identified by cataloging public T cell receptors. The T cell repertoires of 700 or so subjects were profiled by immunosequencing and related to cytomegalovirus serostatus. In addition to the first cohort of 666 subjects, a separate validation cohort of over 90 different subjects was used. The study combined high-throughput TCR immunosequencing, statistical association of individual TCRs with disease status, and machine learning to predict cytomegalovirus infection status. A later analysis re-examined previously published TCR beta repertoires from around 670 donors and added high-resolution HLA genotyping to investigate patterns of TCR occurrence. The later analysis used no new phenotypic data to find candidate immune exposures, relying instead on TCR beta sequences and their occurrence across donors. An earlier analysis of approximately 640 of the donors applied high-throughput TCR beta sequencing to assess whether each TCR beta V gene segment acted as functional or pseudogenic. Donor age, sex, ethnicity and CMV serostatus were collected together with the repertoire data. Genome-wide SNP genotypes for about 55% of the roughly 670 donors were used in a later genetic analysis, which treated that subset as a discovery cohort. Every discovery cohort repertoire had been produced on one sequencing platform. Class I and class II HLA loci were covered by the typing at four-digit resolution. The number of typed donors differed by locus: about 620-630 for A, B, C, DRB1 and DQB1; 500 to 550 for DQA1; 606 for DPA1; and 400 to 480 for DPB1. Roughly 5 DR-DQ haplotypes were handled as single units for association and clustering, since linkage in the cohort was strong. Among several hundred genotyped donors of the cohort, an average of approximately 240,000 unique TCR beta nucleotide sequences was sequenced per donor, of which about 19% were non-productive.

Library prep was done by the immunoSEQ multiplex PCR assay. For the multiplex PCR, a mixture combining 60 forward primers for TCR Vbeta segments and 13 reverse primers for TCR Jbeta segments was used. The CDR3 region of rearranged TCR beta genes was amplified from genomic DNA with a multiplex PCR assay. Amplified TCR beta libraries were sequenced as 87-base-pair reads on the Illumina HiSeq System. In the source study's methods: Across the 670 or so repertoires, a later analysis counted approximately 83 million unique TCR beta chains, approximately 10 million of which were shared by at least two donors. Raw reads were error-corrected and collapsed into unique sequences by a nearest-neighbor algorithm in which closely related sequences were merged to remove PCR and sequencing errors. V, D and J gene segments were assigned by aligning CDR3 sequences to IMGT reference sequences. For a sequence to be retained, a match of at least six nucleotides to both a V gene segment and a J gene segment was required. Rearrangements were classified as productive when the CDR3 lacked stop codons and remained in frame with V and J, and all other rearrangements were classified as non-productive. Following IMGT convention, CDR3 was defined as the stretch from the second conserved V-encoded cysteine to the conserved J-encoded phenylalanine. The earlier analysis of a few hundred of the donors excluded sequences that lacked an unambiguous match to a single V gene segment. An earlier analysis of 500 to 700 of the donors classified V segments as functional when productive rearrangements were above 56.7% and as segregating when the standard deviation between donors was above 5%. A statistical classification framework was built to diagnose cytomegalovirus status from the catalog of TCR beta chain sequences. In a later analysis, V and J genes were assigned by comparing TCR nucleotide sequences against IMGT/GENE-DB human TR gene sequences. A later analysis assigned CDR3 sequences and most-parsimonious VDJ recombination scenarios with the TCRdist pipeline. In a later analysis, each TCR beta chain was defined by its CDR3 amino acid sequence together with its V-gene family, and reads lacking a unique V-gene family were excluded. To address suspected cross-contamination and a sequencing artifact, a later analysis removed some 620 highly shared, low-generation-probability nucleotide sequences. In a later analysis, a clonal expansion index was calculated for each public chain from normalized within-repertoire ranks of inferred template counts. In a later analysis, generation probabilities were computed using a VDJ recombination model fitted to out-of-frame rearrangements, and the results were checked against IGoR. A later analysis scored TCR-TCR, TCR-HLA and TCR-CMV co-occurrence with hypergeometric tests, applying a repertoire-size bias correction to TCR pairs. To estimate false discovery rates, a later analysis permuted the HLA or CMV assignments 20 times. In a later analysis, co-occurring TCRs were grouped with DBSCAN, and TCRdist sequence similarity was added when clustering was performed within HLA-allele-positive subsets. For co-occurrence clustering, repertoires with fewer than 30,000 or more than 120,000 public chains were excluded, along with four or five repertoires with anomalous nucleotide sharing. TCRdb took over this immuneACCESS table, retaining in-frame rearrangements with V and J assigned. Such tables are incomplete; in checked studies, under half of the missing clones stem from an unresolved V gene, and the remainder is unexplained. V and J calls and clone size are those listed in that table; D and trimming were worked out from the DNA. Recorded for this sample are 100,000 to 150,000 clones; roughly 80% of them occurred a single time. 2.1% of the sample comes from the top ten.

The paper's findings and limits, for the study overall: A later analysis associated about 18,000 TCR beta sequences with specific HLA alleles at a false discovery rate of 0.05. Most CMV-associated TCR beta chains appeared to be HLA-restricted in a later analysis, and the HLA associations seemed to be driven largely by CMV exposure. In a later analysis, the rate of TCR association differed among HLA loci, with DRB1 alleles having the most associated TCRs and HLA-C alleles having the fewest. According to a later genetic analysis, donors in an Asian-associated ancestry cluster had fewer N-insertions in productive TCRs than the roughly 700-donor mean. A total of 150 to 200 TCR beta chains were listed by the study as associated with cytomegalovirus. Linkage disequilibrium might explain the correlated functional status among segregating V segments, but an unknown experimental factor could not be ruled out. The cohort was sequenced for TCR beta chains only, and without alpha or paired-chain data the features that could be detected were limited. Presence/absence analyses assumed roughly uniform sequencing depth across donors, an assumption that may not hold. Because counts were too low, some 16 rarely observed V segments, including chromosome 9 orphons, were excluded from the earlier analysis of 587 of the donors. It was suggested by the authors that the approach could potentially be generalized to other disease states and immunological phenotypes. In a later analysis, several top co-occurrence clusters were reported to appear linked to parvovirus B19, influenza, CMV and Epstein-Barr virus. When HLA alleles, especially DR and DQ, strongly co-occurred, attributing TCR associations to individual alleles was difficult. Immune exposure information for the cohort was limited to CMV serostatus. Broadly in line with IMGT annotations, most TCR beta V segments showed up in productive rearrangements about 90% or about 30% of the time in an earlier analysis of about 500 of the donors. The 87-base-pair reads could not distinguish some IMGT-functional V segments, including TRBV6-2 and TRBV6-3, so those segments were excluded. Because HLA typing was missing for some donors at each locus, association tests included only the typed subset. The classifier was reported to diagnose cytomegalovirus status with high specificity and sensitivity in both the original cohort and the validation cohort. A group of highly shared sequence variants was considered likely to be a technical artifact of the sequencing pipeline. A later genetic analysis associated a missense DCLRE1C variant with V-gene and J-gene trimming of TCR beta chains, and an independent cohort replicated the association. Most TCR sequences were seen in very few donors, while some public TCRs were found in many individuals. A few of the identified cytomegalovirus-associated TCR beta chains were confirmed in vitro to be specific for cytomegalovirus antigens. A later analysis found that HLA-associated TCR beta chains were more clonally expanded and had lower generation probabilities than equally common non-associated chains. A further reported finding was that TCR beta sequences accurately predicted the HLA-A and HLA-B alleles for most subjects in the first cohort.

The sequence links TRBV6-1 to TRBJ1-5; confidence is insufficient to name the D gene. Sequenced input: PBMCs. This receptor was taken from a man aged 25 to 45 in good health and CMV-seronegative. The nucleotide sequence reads TGTGCCAGCAGTGAAGCTTCCGGGAATCAGCCCCAGCATTTT. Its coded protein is CASSEASGNQPQHF.